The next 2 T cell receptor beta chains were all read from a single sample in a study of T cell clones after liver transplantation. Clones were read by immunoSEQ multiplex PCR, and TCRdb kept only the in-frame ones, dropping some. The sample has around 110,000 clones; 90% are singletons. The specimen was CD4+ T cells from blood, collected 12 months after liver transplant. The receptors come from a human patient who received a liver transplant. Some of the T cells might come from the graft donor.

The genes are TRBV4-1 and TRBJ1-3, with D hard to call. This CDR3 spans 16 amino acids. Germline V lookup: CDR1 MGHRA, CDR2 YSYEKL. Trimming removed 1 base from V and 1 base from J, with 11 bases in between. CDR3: CASSQGVGESGNTIYF. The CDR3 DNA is TGCGCCAGCAGCCAAGGGGTAGGTGAATCTGGAAACACCATATATTTT.

The CDR3 nucleotides read TGTGCCAGCAGCCACACATCCTCTGGAAACACCATATATTTT. Translated, it gives CASSHTSSGNTIYF. V gene TRBV5-4 combines with J gene TRBJ1-3; D uncertain. The V end was cut by 4 bases, the J end by 0 bases, with 8 bases between. This CDR3 comprises 14 residues. Germline V lookup: CDR1 SGHNT, CDR2 YYREEE (reference sequence).